This TCR beta chain appears in the sequencing data of a study of blood T cell repertoires in COVID-19. This CDR3 region has 17 residues. The germline CDR1 and CDR2 sequences are LGHDT and YNNKEL (reference sequence). Germline trimming cut 1 base from V and 1 base from J; bases unmatched to any gene: 4. This clone has a single count. The protocol was immunoSEQ multiplex PCR, while the TCRdb copy is restricted to in-frame clones and leaves out a portion. Altogether about 170,000 clones are present, approximately 90% being singletons, with the ten largest covering about 0.54%. The sequenced sample was peripheral blood. The chain recombines TRBV3-1 (or the pseudogene TRBV3-2) with TRBJ2-1, with 10 positions matching TRBD2. This receptor was taken from a man between 45 and 60 years old with acute or convalescent COVID-19. This chain's CDR3 is CASSQGGSGGSYNEQFF. The CDR3, as DNA: TGTGCCAGCAGCCAAGGTGGTAGCGGGGGGTCCTACAATGAGCAGTTCTTC.